This T cell receptor (beta chain) is drawn from a study of OX40 agonist ivuxolimab in advanced cancers. Study results and limitations: At 0.1 to 3.0 mg/kg, clonal expansion of CD4+ and CD8+ blood T cells had occurred by week 6.

The V and J ends lost 2 bases and 10 bases respectively, with 11 bases between them. The CDR3 is 11 residues long. CDR1 is GTSNPN, CDR2 SVGIG, per germline (reference sequence). The table lists this clone with a few counts. What it binds is not known. Generated by immunoSEQ multiplex PCR, the TCRdb table keeps only in-frame clones and is missing some. The sample has under 90,000 clones, more than 70% seen once. This clonotype was obtained from an adult with an advanced solid tumor such as melanoma, head and neck, liver or kidney cancer. Sequenced material: CD4+ or CD8+ T cells sorted from blood, taken in a trial of the OX40 agonist ivuxolimab. V and J are TRBV30 and TRBJ1-1; D is uncertain. The CDR3 DNA is TGTGCCTGGAGTCAAGGTCAGGTAGCTTTCTTT. Protein sequence: CAWSQGQVAFF.